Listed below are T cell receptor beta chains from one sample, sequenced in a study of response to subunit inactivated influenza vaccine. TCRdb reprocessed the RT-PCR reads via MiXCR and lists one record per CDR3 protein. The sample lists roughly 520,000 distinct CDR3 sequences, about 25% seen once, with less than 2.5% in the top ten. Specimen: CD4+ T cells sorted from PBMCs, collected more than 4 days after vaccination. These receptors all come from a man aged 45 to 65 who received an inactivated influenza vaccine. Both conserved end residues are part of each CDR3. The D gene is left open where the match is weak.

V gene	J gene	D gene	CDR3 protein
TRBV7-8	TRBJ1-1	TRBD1	CASSFGSTGVNTEAFF
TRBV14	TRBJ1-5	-	CASIQPGPEGQPQHF
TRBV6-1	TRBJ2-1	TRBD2	CASRAPGGSGNEQFF
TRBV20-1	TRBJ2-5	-	CSASRGIGGETQYF
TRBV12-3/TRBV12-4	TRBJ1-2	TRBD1	CASSRQGYNYGYTF
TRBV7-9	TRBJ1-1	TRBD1	CASSPFGQGTEAFF
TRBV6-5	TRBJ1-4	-	CASSYSSYLREKLFF
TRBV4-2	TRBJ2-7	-	CASSHPGEHEQYF
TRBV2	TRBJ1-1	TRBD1	CASNDRDTEAFF
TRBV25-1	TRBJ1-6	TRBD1	CASRRDRASSPLHF
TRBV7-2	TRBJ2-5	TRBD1	CASSLKTTGGRETQYF
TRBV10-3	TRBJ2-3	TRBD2	CAISESLAGSGADTQYF
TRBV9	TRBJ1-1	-	CASTAGVDTEAFF
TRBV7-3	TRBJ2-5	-	CASSWTRGETQYF
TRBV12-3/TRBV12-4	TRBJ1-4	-	CASRPGIPNEKLFF
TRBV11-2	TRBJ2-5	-	CASSLVDTLFQETQYF
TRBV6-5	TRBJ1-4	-	CASSYFGRGKEKLFF
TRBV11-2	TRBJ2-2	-	CASSSRLAGELFF
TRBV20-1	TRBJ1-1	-	CSARERGGNTEAFF
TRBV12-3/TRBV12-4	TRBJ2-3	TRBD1	CASRSDRVRGTQYF
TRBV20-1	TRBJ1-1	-	CRGASGRHTEAFF
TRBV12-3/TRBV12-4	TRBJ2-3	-	CASRRGRLTQYF
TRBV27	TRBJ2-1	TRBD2	CASSSTGLVESNEQFF
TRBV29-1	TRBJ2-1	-	CSVQESNEQFF